Each of the 27 T cell receptor beta chains below was sequenced from the same sample in a study of beta chain features in type 1 diabetes. Expressed TCRB transcripts got sequenced, as all isolated RNA was reverse transcribed. Method: immunoSEQ multiplex PCR; TCRdb's copy keeps in-frame clones and lacks some. The sample has some 180,000 clones, about 12% seen once. What was sequenced was central memory CD4+ T cells from blood. The receptors derive from a woman younger than 35 in good health.

This clone was picked up a small number of times. V is TRBV10-3 and J is TRBJ1-1; D call uncertain. Per germline, CDR1 ENHRY and CDR2 SYGVKD. The germline V and J ends were trimmed by 8 bases and 0 bases, with 4 bases remaining between them. CDR3 length: 11 amino acids. The CDR3 loop is CAIQMNTEAFF. CDR3 bases: TGTGCCATCCAGATGAACACTGAAGCTTTCTTT.

J is TRBJ1-2 and V is TRBV11-2; D is unresolved. The germline V gene encodes CDR1 SGHAT and CDR2 FQNNGV. V dropped 0 bases and J dropped 5 bases, with 7 bases sitting between them. This CDR3 has 13 amino acids. The CDR3 is CASSLDRGYGYTF. As DNA, the CDR3 is TGTGCCAGCAGCTTAGATCGGGGTTATGGCTACACCTTC.

The chain joins TRBV7-9 to TRBJ2-7, with TRBD1 identical over 7 bases. Germline V gene lookup returns CDR1 SEHNR and CDR2 FQNEAQ (reference sequence). J was trimmed by 6 bases and V by 4 bases; bases with no gene match: 6. The CDR3 has 13 residues. CDR3 amino acids: CASSSTWTGEQYF. The DNA for the CDR3 is TGTGCCAGCAGCTCGACCTGGACAGGCGAGCAGTACTTC.

This clone was found a few times. V and J are TRBV15 and TRBJ1-2; D unresolved. Germline V gives CDR1 LNHNV, CDR2 YYDKDF (reference sequence). The length of the CDR3 is 15 residues. Trimming removed 5 bases at V and 7 bases at J, with 20 bases between. CDR3 sequence (DNA): TGTGCCACCAGCCCCGCCGGGGAGAACCTCGGTGGCTACACCTTC. Translated: CATSPAGENLGGYTF.

J is TRBJ1-3 and V is TRBV29-1; D is unresolved. The V and J ends lost 3 bases and 1 base respectively, with 7 bases between them. In germline, CDR1 is SQVTM, CDR2 ANQGSEA. This CDR3 spans 13 amino acids. The CDR3 here is CSVDAYSGNTIYF. CDR3 in DNA: TGCAGCGTTGATGCGTATTCTGGAAACACCATATATTTT. The full variable domain, its missing parts supplied by reference TRBV29-1 and TRBJ1-3, is SAVISQKPSRDICQRGTSLTIQCQVDSQVTMMFWYRQQPGQSLTLIATANQGSEATYESGFVIDKFPISRPNLTFSTLTVSNMSPEDSSIYLCSVDAYSGNTIYFGEGSWLTVV.

This clone was seen a handful of times. The chain combines TRBV10-3 with TRBJ2-7, with unresolved D. The germline V and J ends were trimmed by 2 bases and 4 bases, with 6 bases remaining between them. Per germline, CDR1 ENHRY and CDR2 SYGVKD. The CDR3 runs to 12 residues. The CDR3: CAISESRYEQYF. The CDR3 DNA reads TGTGCCATCAGTGAGAGTAGATACGAGCAGTACTTC.

The CDR3 spells CASSPRLAGNNEQFF. The CDR3 nucleotides are TGTGCCAGCAGCCCCCGGCTAGCGGGAAATAATGAGCAGTTCTTC. The chain is built from TRBV11-1 and TRBJ2-1; TRBD2 matches at 9 bases. CDR3 size: 15 residues. With V trimmed by 5 bases and J by 7 bases, 9 bases remained unmatched. The germline gives CDR1 SGHAT, CDR2 FQDESV (reference sequence).

This chain links TRBV6-4 with TRBJ2-2; D gene ambiguous. Looked up from germline, CDR1 is MRHNA and CDR2 is SNTAGT. V was trimmed by 4 bases and J by 2 bases, leaving 8 bases between them. The CDR3 consists of 14 residues. CDR3 in DNA: TGTGCCAGCAGTGTGGAGACTAACACCGGGGAGCTGTTTTTT. The encoded protein is CASSVETNTGELFF.

There are a few counts of this clone. The rearrangement joins TRBV18 to TRBJ1-5, with 9 bases that match TRBD1. J was trimmed by 2 bases and V by 5 bases; bases with no gene match: 7. This CDR3 contains 16 residues. CDR1 is KGHSH and CDR2 is LQKENI in the germline V gene. Here the CDR3 reads CASSDRGKGGNQPQHF. CDR3 nucleotide sequence: TGTGCCAGCTCAGACAGGGGGAAAGGGGGCAATCAGCCCCAGCATTTT.

This clone was counted between two and nine times. CDR3 sequence reads: CASSLGSGGTGELFF. Here the CDR3 DNA reads TGTGCCAGCAGCTTAGGTAGCGGAGGCACCGGGGAGCTGTTTTTT. V is TRBV7-7 and J is TRBJ2-2; tentatively, D is TRBD2 (6 bases). With 1 base removed from V and 4 bases from J, the gap between germline ends came to 10 bases. The length of the CDR3 is 15 residues. Germline V gives CDR1 SSHAT, CDR2 FNYEAQ (reference sequence).

The V and J genes are TRBV5-1 and TRBJ2-4, with 14 bases lining up with TRBD2. Germline-derived CDR1 and CDR2 are SGHRS and YFSETQ. The J segment lost 0 bases and the V segment lost 4 bases, leaving 9 bases of the junction unmatched. This CDR3 is 19 amino acids long. The CDR3 sequence is CASSGPGLAGATAKNIQYF. The CDR3 DNA is TGCGCCAGCAGCGGTCCGGGACTAGCGGGAGCCACAGCCAAAAACATTCAGTACTTC. The full variable domain, with the rest looked up from reference TRBV5-1 and TRBJ2-4, is KAGVTQTPRYLIKTRGQQVTLSCSPISGHRSVSWYQQTPGQGLQFLFEYFSETQRNKGNFPGRFSGRQFSNSRSEMNVSTLELGDSALYLCASSGPGLAGATAKNIQYFGAGTRLSVL.

The chain uses TRBV27 and TRBJ2-7, with D possibly matching TRBD1 (5 bases). This CDR3 comprises 11 residues. CDR1 is MNHEY and CDR2 is SMNVEV in the germline V gene (reference sequence). V lost 6 bases, J lost 7 bases, and 10 bases lay in between. CDR3: CASSRVGEQYF. The CDR3 coding sequence is TGTGCCAGCAGCAGGGTCGGTGAGCAGTACTTC.

This clone has more than one count but fewer than ten. The V call is TRBV18, the J call TRBJ1-1; 7 bases line up with TRBD1. The V gene's germline CDR1 is KGHSH and CDR2 LQKENI. The CDR3 length is 15 residues. Trimming at V came to 6 bases and at J to 0 bases, leaving 7 bases not matched to a gene. Here the CDR3 reads CASSLWTGMNTEAFF. The CDR3 DNA is TGTGCCAGCTCTCTATGGACAGGTATGAACACTGAAGCTTTCTTT.

This clone has just a few counts. This sequence joins TRBV28 and TRBJ1-1, with 9 bases identical to TRBD1. The germline V gene encodes CDR1 MDHEN and CDR2 SYDVKM. The J segment lost 5 bases and the V segment lost 8 bases, leaving 12 bases of the junction unmatched. The CDR3 extends over 15 amino acids. CDR3 sequence: CASGPVDRGLTEAFF. Here the CDR3 DNA reads TGTGCCAGCGGCCCTGTGGACAGGGGATTAACTGAAGCTTTCTTT.

The rearrangement links TRBV5-1 to TRBJ1-2, with D possibly TRBD1 on 6 matching bases. This CDR3 has 13 amino acids. Germline-derived CDR1 and CDR2 are SGHRS and YFSETQ. V was pared by 5 bases and J by 2 bases, with 10 bases between. CDR3 protein: CASRQDRNYGYTF. The CDR3 bases are TGCGCCAGCAGACAAGACAGGAACTATGGCTACACCTTC.

A note on this clone: One base separates it from a far larger clone, so it is likely a read error. At the DNA level, this CDR3 is encoded by other sequences in the same sample as well. The CDR3 sequence: CASSHEAGNHAEQYF. For the CDR3, the DNA is TGTGCCAGCAGCCACGAAGCCGGGAATCATGCCGAGCAGTACTTC. The chain uses TRBV7-2 and TRBJ2-7, with a tentative D call TRBD2 (5 bases). The CDR3 consists of 15 residues. Trimming cost V 5 bases and J 6 bases, with 20 bases left between them. CDR1 and CDR2 (germline): SGHTA, FQGNSA.

This chain joins TRBV10-3 and TRBJ2-7; 9 nucleotides line up with TRBD1. Germline CDR1 is ENHRY and CDR2 is SYGVKD. V trimming: 6 bases; J trimming: 3 bases; junction bases outside the gene matches: 6. The CDR3 is 14 residues long. CDR3 DNA sequence: TGTGCCATCAGAGAGACAGGGGGGATCTACGAGCAGTACTTC. It encodes CAIRETGGIYEQYF.

This clone was seen more than once but under ten times. V usage is TRBV19 and J usage is TRBJ2-7; D is undetermined. Germline V gene data show CDR1 as LNHDA and CDR2 as SQIVND (reference sequence). Trimming shortened V by 7 bases and J by 2 bases, and 12 bases separated the two germline ends. CDR3 length: 13 residues. The CDR3 loop reads CASTRPSPYEQYF. The CDR3 region has the DNA TGTGCCAGTACTAGGCCTTCTCCCTACGAGCAGTACTTC.

There are a few counts of this clone. The rearrangement links TRBV18 to TRBJ1-1, with 9 bases that match TRBD1. Germline loops: CDR1 KGHSH, CDR2 LQKENI. V dropped 6 bases and J dropped 6; count of bases not matched to a gene: 11. CDR3 length: 15 residues. The DNA of the CDR3 is TGTGCCAGCTCCCGAGAAGGACAGGGGAGGGCTGAAGCTTTCTTT. This codes for CASSREGQGRAEAFF.

This clone was observed a handful of times. The J gene is TRBJ2-7, the V gene TRBV6-1; D is possibly TRBD2 (6 bases). Trimming removed 4 bases at V and 6 bases at J, with 19 bases between. The CDR3 has 15 amino acids. CDR1 is MNHNS, CDR2 SASEGT, per germline. The CDR3 sequence: CASSVLGAGRGEQYF. The CDR3 DNA follows: TGTGCCAGCAGTGTGTTGGGTGCGGGACGGGGCGAGCAGTACTTC.

The chain couples TRBV13 to TRBJ2-7; TRBD2 matches at 8 bases. Germline V gene sequence: CDR1 PRHDT, CDR2 FYEKMQ (reference sequence). CDR3 length: 14 amino acids. Germline trimming cut 3 bases from V and 3 bases from J; bases unmatched to any gene: 4. The CDR3 is CASSFKSGSYEQYF. The DNA of the CDR3 is TGTGCCAGCAGCTTTAAGAGCGGGAGCTACGAGCAGTACTTC.

This clone has only a few counts. V gene TRBV30 combines with J gene TRBJ1-5, with 9 bases that match TRBD1. This CDR3 is 15 amino acids long. The V gene's germline CDR1 is GTSNPN and CDR2 SVGIG (reference sequence). With V trimmed by 2 bases and J by 2 bases, 4 bases remained unmatched. The CDR3 DNA sequence: TGTGCCTGGAGTACAGGGGGCTTAGGCAATCAGCCCCAGCATTTT. Translating gives CAWSTGGLGNQPQHF.

The chain uses TRBV11-2 and TRBJ2-5; 7 bases match TRBD2. V lost 2 bases and J lost 2; bases outside the gene matches: 17. The CDR3 spans 19 residues. Germline V CDR1 and CDR2: SGHAT, FQNNGV. The CDR3 is CASSLLPPWNPSGQETQYF. The CDR3 DNA is TGTGCCAGCAGCTTACTCCCCCCTTGGAATCCTAGCGGTCAAGAGACCCAGTACTTC.

The chain is built from TRBV28 and TRBJ2-7; TRBD2 aligns across 8 bases. Germline lookup yields CDR1 MDHEN and CDR2 SYDVKM. The CDR3 has 16 amino acids. Trimming at V came to 4 bases and at J to 6 bases, leaving 14 bases not matched to a gene. The CDR3: CASSSPAGGGALEQYF. CDR3 coding DNA: TGTGCCAGCAGTTCGCCCGCCGGGGGGGGAGCCCTCGAGCAGTACTTC.

This clone has only a few counts. The J gene is TRBJ1-4, the V gene TRBV7-9, with TRBD1 as a possible D gene (5 bases). The CDR3 is 14 residues long. Germline values: CDR1 SEHNR, CDR2 FQNEAQ (reference sequence). V was pared by 2 bases and J by 4 bases, with 8 bases between. The CDR3 DNA follows: TGTGCCAGCAGCTTAATGGGGGGTAATGAAAAACTGTTTTTT. It yields the protein CASSLMGGNEKLFF.

The CDR3 nucleotides read TGTGCCAGTAGTATACAAACCGGGGAGCTGTTTTTT. This encodes CASSIQTGELFF. The chain employs TRBV19 and TRBJ2-2; D call uncertain. CDR3 length: 12 residues. Per germline, CDR1 LNHDA and CDR2 SQIVND (reference sequence). Trimming took 2 bases from V and 5 from J, leaving 3 bases between them. Full variable domain (remainder filled in from reference TRBV19 and TRBJ2-2): DGGITQSPKYLFRKEGQNVTLSCEQNLNHDAMYWYRQDPGQGLRLIYYSQIVNDFQKGDIAEGYSVSREKKESFPLTVTSAQKNPTAFYLCASSIQTGELFFGEGSRLTVL.

This clone was seen more than once but under ten times. V usage is TRBV28 and J usage is TRBJ1-2, with D maybe TRBD1 (5 bases). Germline V gives CDR1 MDHEN, CDR2 SYDVKM. With 6 bases removed from V and 6 bases from J, the gap between germline ends came to 14 bases. The CDR3 loop spans 13 amino acids. This CDR3 reads CASRRAGEDGYTF. CDR3 nucleotides: TGTGCCAGCAGGCGGGCGGGGGAAGATGGCTACACCTTC.